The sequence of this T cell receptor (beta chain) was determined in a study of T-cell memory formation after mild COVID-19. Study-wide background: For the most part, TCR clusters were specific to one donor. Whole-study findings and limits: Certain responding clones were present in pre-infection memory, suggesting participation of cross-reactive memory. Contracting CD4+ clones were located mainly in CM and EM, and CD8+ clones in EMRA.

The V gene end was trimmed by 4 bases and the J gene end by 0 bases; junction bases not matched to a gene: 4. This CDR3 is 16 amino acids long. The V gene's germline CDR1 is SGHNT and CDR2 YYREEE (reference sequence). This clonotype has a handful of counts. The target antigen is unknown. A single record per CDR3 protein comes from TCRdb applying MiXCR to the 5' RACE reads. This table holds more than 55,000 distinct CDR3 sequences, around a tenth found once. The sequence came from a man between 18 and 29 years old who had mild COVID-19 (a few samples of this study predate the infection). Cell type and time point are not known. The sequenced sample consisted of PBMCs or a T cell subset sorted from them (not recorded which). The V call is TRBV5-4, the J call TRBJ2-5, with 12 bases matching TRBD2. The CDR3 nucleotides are TGTGCCAGCAGCGATACTAGCGGGGGGTACCAAGAGACCCAGTACTTC. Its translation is CASSDTSGGYQETQYF.